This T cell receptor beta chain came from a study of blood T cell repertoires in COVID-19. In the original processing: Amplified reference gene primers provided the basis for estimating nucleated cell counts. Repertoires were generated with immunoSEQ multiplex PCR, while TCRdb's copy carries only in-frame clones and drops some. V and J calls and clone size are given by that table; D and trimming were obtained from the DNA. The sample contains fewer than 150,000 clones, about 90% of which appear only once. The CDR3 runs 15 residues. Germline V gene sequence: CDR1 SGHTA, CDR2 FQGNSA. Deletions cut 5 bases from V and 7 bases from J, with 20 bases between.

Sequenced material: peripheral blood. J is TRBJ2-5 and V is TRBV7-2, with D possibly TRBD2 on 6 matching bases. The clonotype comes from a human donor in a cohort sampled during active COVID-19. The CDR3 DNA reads TGTGCCAGCAGCCCCCGAGAGGACTTGGGGGGGACCCAGTACTTC. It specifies CASSPREDLGGTQYF.